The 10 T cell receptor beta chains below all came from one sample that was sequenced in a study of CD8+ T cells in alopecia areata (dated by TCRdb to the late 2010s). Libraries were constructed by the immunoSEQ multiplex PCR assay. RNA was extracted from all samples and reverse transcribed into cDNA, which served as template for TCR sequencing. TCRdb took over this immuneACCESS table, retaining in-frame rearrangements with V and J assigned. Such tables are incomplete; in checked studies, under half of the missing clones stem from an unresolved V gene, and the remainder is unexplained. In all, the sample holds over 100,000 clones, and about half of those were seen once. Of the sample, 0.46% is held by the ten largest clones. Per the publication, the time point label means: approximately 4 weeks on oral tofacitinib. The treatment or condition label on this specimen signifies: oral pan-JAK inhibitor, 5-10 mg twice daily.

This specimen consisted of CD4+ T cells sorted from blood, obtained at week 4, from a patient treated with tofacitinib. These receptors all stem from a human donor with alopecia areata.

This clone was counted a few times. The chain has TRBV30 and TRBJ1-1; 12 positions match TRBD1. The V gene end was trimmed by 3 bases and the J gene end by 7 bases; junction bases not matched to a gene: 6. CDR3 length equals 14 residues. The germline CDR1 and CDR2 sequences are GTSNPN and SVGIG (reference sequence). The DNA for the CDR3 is TGTGCCTGGAGACCCGGGACAGGGGGCGATGAAGCTTTCTTT. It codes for CAWRPGTGGDEAFF.

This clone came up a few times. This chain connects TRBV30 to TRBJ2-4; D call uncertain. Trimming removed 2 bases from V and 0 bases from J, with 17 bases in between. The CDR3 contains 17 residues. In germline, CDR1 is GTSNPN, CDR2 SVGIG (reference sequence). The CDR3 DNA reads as TGTGCCTGGAGTTTATACGACTCAGTTCCAGCCAAAAACATTCAGTACTTC. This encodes CAWSLYDSVPAKNIQYF.

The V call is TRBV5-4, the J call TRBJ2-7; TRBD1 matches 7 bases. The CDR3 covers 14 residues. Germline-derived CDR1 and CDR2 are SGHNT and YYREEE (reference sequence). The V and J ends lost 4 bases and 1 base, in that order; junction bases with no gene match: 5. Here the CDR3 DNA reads TGTGCCAGCAGCACGACAGGGTTTTCCTACGAGCAGTACTTC. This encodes CASSTTGFSYEQYF.

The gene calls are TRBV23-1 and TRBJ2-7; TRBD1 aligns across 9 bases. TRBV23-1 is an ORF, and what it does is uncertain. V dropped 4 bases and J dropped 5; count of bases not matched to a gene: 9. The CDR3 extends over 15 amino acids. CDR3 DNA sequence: TGCGCCAGCAGTCCCCCTGGGACAGGGAAGGACGAGCAGTACTTC. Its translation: CASSPPGTGKDEQYF.

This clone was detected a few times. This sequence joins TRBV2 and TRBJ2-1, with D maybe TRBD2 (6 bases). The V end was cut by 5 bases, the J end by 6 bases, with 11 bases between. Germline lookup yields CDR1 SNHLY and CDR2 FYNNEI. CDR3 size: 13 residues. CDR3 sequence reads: CASSYRRGNEQFF. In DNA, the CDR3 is TGTGCCAGCAGTTACCGGCGGGGCAATGAGCAGTTCTTC.

For the CDR3, the DNA is TGCGCCAGCAGCTGGACAGGCTACTCTGGGGCCAACGTCCTGACTTTC. Amino acid sequence: CASSWTGYSGANVLTF. The genes are TRBV5-1 and TRBJ2-6, with 7 bases fitting TRBD1. This CDR3 region has 16 residues. Unmatched junction bases numbered 3, after V lost 3 bases and J lost 0 bases. CDR1 and CDR2 (germline): SGHRS, YFSETQ.

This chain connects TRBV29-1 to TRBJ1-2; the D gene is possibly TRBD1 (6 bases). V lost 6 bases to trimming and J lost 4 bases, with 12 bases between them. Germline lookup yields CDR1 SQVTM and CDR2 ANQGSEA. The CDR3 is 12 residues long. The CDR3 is CSVTSRGYGYTF. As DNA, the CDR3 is TGCAGCGTGACAAGCAGGGGCTATGGCTACACCTTC.

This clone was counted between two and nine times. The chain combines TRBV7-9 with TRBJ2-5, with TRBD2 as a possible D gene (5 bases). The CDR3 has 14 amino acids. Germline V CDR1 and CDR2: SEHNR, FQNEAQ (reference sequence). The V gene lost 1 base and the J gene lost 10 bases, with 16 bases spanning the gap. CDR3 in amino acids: CASSLVKRRPFQYF. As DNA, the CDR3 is TGTGCCAGCAGCTTAGTTAAGCGGAGGCCTTTCCAGTACTTC.

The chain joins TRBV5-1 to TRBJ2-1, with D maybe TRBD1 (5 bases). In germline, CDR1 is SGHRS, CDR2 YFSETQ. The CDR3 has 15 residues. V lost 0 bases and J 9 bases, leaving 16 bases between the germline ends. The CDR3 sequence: CASSLGSGRQGEQFF. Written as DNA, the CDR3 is TGCGCCAGCAGCTTGGGCTCAGGGCGACAAGGTGAGCAGTTCTTC.

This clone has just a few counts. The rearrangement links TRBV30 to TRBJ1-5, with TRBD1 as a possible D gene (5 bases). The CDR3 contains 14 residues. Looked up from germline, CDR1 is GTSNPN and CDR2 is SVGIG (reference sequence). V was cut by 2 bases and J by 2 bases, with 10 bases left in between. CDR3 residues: CAWSQGYGNQPQHF. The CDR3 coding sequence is TGTGCCTGGAGTCAGGGATATGGCAATCAGCCCCAGCATTTT.